This T cell receptor beta chain originates from a study of CXCR3-negative and CXCR3-positive naive CD8 T cells (dated by TCRdb to the late 2010s). A note on the overall study: Roughly 130 million TRB reads were obtained in total, roughly 1.5 +/- 0.3 million reads per library. For the TRBV-TRBJ cluster analysis, the naive subsets came from a handful of donors, while the memory cells came from 3 donors. Data from fewer than 12 donors, pooled across two independent experiments, went into the diversity and physicochemical repertoire analyses. The investigation overall reported the following: Comparably high repertoire diversity was found in both naive subsets, whereas much lower repertoire diversity was found in memory CD8+ T cells. TRBV-TRBJ usage was similar between naive CXCR3-negative and CXCR3-positive cells from the same donor, while memory cells showed distinct patterns. Because surface CD5, which is linked to self-reactivity in mice, was comparable between the naive subsets, TCR interaction strength was also inferred from the physicochemical properties of TRB CDR3s. Freshly isolated PBMCs were used for most assays because CXCR3 expression went down partially after cryopreservation. TRB CDR3s from CXCR3-positive naive cells showed higher hydrophobicity (lower Kidera factor 4), lower energy, and higher strength and volume indices than CXCR3-negative naive cells.

For each CD8+ T cell subset, flow sorting was done in triplicate, and under 350,000 cells per subset went directly into RLT lysis buffer. To exclude memory contaminants, naive CD8+ T cells were stringently defined as CD45RO-CCR7+CD27+CD95-. Peripheral blood mononuclear cells were isolated from buffy coats by standard density gradient centrifugation. Naive CXCR3-negative and CXCR3-positive CD8+ T cells were flow-sorted on a FACSAria III. Total RNA was extracted from sorted cells using an RNeasy Mini Kit. A note on this clonotype: Its antigen has not been determined.

Sequenced using a NextSeq 550. The Human TCR Profiling Kit (MiLaboratory) was used to make UMI-labeled 5' RACE TRB cDNA libraries. cDNA synthesis used the entire amount of extracted RNA, and PCR amplification then used the entire amount of cDNA produced. Libraries were prepared in parallel with an identical number of PCR cycles. Processing in the source paper ran as follows. About 50,000 +/- 10,000 unique UMI-labeled TRB cDNA molecules per library were extracted with MIGEC and MiXCR, with at least two reads per UMI required. Each library averaged about 37,000 +/- 9,700 functional in-frame TRB CDR3 nucleotide clonotypes without stop codons. Diversity metrics, including normalized Shannon-Wiener and Chao1, were computed in VDJtools after downsampling to 5000 UMI-labeled TRB molecules per sample. For the central five CDR3 residues, VDJtools calculated physicochemical properties weighted by clonotype size, namely interaction energy, strength, volume and Kidera factor 4. Each CDR3 protein sequence appears as one entry after TCRdb reprocessed the reads, and no DNA is included. TCRdb's processing, not the authors' own work, is the source of the V and J calls. The sample's own table lists tens of thousands of distinct CDR3 sequences. Together, the top ten hold 0.53% of the sample.

This clonotype was obtained from a human donor in good health. Some clones in this sample may be carry-over from other donors' samples. Sequencing was carried out using naive CXCR3+ CD8+ T cells from blood. The cell subset or site label corresponds to: CD45RO-CCR7+CD27+CD95- naive CD8+ T cells expressing CXCR3 (TNR3+).

CDR3 loop: CASSEQGLQETQYF. The chain is made from TRBV25-1 and TRBJ2-5; TCRdb picks TRBD1, but there is no DNA to check that call. The germline V gene encodes CDR1 MGHDK and CDR2 SYGVNS. The CDR3 measures 14 amino acids from cysteine to phenylalanine. No DNA sequence is on record.